This TCR beta chain was documented in a study of shared clonotypes between healthy human individuals. Study-wide results and caveats: Inspection by rarefaction showed sorted-subset sequencing to be incomplete despite large depth.

About this clone: Its antigen is unidentified.

Sequencing used immunoSEQ multiplex PCR; TCRdb keeps in-frame clones, though not all of them. This sample has a few hundred thousand clones, with approximately 65% found just once. Trimming cost V 3 bases and J 4 bases; bases outside gene matches: 6. CDR3 length: 15 amino acids. Germline assignment: CDR1 KGHSH and CDR2 LQKENI. The sequenced material came from memory CD4+ T cells sorted from blood. Subset in this sample: CD45RA-negative fraction. V and J are TRBV18 and TRBJ2-1, with 7 bases fitting TRBD2. This clonotype was sampled from a man in his thirties or forties in good health. CDR3 sequence: CASSPAAGVYNEQFF. Here the CDR3 DNA reads TGTGCCAGCTCACCTGCGGCGGGAGTATACAATGAGCAGTTCTTC.